The 14 T cell receptor beta chains given below trace back to one sample, sequenced in a study of control samples from healthy donors and cancer patients. Clones were sequenced by immunoSEQ multiplex PCR, and TCRdb holds only the in-frame ones, with some missing. Of more than 85,000 clones in the sample, approximately 84% were seen once. Sequenced material: PBMCs. Receptors were obtained from a man aged 70-80 years with lung cancer.

In its sample, this clone was seen a few times. The J gene is TRBJ1-5, the V gene TRBV27, with D unresolved. With 7 bases removed from V and 1 base from J, the gap between germline ends came to 8 bases. Germline loops: CDR1 MNHEY, CDR2 SMNVEV (reference sequence). The CDR3 spans 13 residues. This CDR3 is CASTAGSNQPQHF. The CDR3 nucleotides are TGTGCCAGCACGGCTGGGAGCAATCAGCCCCAGCATTTT.

The rearrangement joins TRBV28 to TRBJ1-1; perhaps TRBD1 as D (5 bases). Per germline, CDR1 MDHEN and CDR2 SYDVKM. The CDR3 consists of 14 residues. Between the trimmed V and J ends, which lost 5 bases and 1 base, there was a span of 11 bases. In nucleotides, the CDR3 is TGTGCCAGCAGTCCGACCACAGGGAACACTGAAGCTTTCTTT. It encodes CASSPTTGNTEAFF. The variable domain in full, with the rest retrieved from reference TRBV28 and TRBJ1-1, is DVKVTQSSRYLVKRTGEKVFLECVQDMDHENMFWYRQDPGLGLRLIYFSYDVKMKEKGDIPEGYSVSREKKERFSLILESASTNQTSMYLCASSPTTGNTEAFFGQGTRLTVV.

The chain carries TRBV9 and TRBJ2-3; 9 nucleotides line up with TRBD2. Per the germline V gene, CDR1 is SGDLS and CDR2 is YYNGEE. The CDR3 spans 16 residues. With V trimmed by 3 bases and J by 1 base, 6 bases remained unmatched. This CDR3 reads CASSEAGGDGTDTQYF. The CDR3 bases are TGTGCCAGCAGCGAAGCGGGGGGCGATGGCACAGATACGCAGTATTTT. Full variable domain (rest looked up from reference TRBV9 and TRBJ2-3): DSGVTQTPKHLITATGQRVTLRCSPRSGDLSVYWYQQSLDQGLQFLIQYYNGEERAKGNILERFSAQQFPDLHSELNLSSLELGDSALYFCASSEAGGDGTDTQYFGPGTRLTVL.

This clone was recorded once. The sample has other DNA sequences that encode this CDR3 too. The V call is TRBV18, the J call TRBJ1-1, with D unresolved. The germline CDR1 and CDR2 sequences are KGHSH and LQKENI. This CDR3 has 12 amino acids. Trimming left V 3 bases short and J 1 base short, with 3 bases between. DNA of the CDR3: TGTGCCAGCTCACCCCAGAACACTGAAGCTTTCTTT. Its protein product is CASSPQNTEAFF.

The CDR3 bases are TGTGCCAGCAGCGAGAAGACAGGAAGAGTCTACAATGAGCAGTTCTTC. Translating gives CASSEKTGRVYNEQFF. The V gene is TRBV9, the J gene TRBJ2-1, with D perhaps matching TRBD1 (6 bases). V gave up 3 bases and J gave up 3 bases, with 16 bases separating them. This CDR3 has 16 amino acids. The germline V gene has CDR1 SGDLS and CDR2 YYNGEE.

The rearrangement joins TRBV11-3 to TRBJ2-2, with a tentative D call TRBD2 (5 bases). V lost 1 base, J lost 5 bases, and 8 bases lay in between. The germline V gene encodes CDR1 SGHNT and CDR2 YENEEA. The CDR3 totals 14 residues. CDR3 sequence reads: CASSLARATGELFF. The CDR3 DNA is TGTGCCAGCAGCTTAGCGCGGGCGACCGGGGAGCTGTTTTTT.

The chain employs TRBV3-1 (or the pseudogene TRBV3-2) and TRBJ2-1; no clear D. This CDR3 contains 15 residues. Trimming removed 1 base at V and 3 bases at J, with 10 bases between. The germline V gene encodes CDR1 LGHDT and CDR2 YNNKEL (reference sequence). CDR3 bases: TGTGCCAGCAGCCAAGTAAGAGGCTACTACAATGAGCAGTTCTTC. Translated: CASSQVRGYYNEQFF.

This sequence joins TRBV11-2 and TRBJ1-3, with unresolved D. Deletions cut 5 bases from V and 0 bases from J, with 20 bases between. This CDR3 region has 18 residues. Germline values: CDR1 SGHAT, CDR2 FQNNGV. CDR3 sequence reads: CASSLHGQAGISGNTIYF. CDR3 DNA: TGTGCCAGCAGCCTCCATGGCCAGGCAGGAATCTCTGGAAACACCATATATTTT.

The chain carries TRBV12-3 or TRBV12-4 and TRBJ1-4; D is possibly TRBD1 (5 bases). The ends were cut back, 7 bases at V and 7 bases at J, with 13 bases in the middle. The CDR3 is 13 amino acids. CDR3 DNA: TGTGCCAGCAAGGCGCAGGGAGGTGAAAAACTGTTTTTT. Amino acids: CASKAQGGEKLFF.

The chain employs TRBV6-5 and TRBJ2-5; 11 bases map to TRBD1. V trimming: 6 bases; J trimming: 5 bases; junction bases outside the gene matches: 8. Germline CDR1 and CDR2: MNHEY and SVGAGI. This CDR3 contains 15 residues. The CDR3 loop is CASSLGQGASETQYF. CDR3 in DNA: TGTGCCAGCAGCCTCGGACAGGGGGCTTCGGAGACCCAGTACTTC.

V gene TRBV6-5 combines with J gene TRBJ1-1, with 8 bases fitting TRBD1. V lost 8 bases and J lost 5; bases outside the gene matches: 7. Germline CDR1 reads MNHEY; CDR2 reads SVGAGI. This CDR3 spans 13 amino acids. DNA of the CDR3: TGTGCCAGCGGCAGACAGGGGCCAACTGAAGCTTTCTTT. Encoded protein: CASGRQGPTEAFF.

V gene TRBV7-9 combines with J gene TRBJ2-7; D ambiguous. CDR3 length equals 11 residues. Germline loops: CDR1 SEHNR, CDR2 FQNEAQ (reference sequence). The ends were cut back, 1 base at V and 7 bases at J, with 5 bases in the middle. The CDR3 bases are TGTGCCAGCAGCTTAGGAGTTGAGCAGTACTTC. This codes for CASSLGVEQYF.

This rearrangement joins TRBV4-1 to TRBJ1-5; D not resolved. In germline, CDR1 is MGHRA, CDR2 YSYEKL. The CDR3 is made up of 18 amino acids. V lost 4 bases and J 1 base, leaving 20 bases between the germline ends. CDR3 nucleotide sequence: TGCGCCAGCAGCCTCCAATCGGGAATTACTGGGAGCAATCAGCCCCAGCATTTT. Encoded protein: CASSLQSGITGSNQPQHF.

This clone was seen more than once but under ten times. This chain connects TRBV16 to TRBJ2-3; D possibly corresponds to TRBD1 (5 bases). Trimming removed 0 bases at V and 2 bases at J, with 6 bases between. CDR1 and CDR2 (germline): KGHSY, FQNENV. CDR3 length equals 14 residues. This chain's CDR3 is CASSQSGPTDTQYF. The CDR3 coding sequence is TGTGCCAGCAGCCAATCGGGGCCCACAGATACGCAGTATTTT.